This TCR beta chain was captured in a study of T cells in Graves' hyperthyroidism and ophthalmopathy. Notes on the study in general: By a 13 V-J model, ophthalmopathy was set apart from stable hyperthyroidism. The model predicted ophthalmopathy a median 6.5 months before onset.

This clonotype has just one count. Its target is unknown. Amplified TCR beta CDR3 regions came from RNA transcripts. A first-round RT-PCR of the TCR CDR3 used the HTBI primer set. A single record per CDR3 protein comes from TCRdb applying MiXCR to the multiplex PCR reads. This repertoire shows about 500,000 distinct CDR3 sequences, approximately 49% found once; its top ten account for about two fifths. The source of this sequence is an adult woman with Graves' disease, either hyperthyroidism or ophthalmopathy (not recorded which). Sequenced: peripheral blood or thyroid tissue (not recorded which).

The chain's CDR3 is CSASDRGDQPQHF. In DNA form, the CDR3 reads TGCAGTGCTAGCGACAGGGGGGATCAGCCCCAGCATTTT. The chain is built from TRBV20-1 and TRBJ1-5, with TRBD1 matching 9 bases. The CDR3 contains 13 residues. Germline V lookup: CDR1 DFQATT, CDR2 SNEGSKA (reference sequence). Unmatched junction bases numbered 2, after V lost 3 bases and J lost 5 bases.